These T cell receptor beta chains were read from a single sample in a study of T cells after yellow fever vaccination. TCRdb used MiXCR to reprocess the 5' RACE reads, holding one entry per CDR3 protein. The sample carries about 340,000 distinct CDR3 sequences, roughly 4.3% recorded once. This material consisted of PBMCs, taken 5 days after the yellow fever booster vaccination. The receptors come from a man aged 18 to 30 who received the YFV17D yellow fever vaccine. Each CDR3 is given with its conserved first and last residue. Each record gives: clone size, V gene, D gene, J gene, CDR3 protein, CDR3 DNA. D genes are given only for firm matches. Rows give clone size only sometimes, using once, few, many, or a class for an expanded clone.

clone_size: many
v_call: TRBV24-1
d_call: .
j_call: TRBJ2-2
cdr3_aa: CATSLSGVHNTGELFF
cdr3_nt: TGTGCCACCAGTTTGTCCGGGGTCCATAACACCGGGGAGCTGTTTTTT

clone_size: many
v_call: TRBV4-2
d_call: .
j_call: TRBJ2-1
cdr3_aa: CASSQDGGNEQFF
cdr3_nt: TGTGCCAGCAGCCAAGATGGAGGTAATGAGCAGTTCTTC

clone_size: few
v_call: TRBV9
d_call: .
j_call: TRBJ2-3
cdr3_aa: CASSVVSAAGDTQYF
cdr3_nt: TGTGCCAGCAGCGTAGTAAGCGCGGCTGGGGATACGCAGTATTTT

clone_size: .
v_call: TRBV29-1
d_call: .
j_call: TRBJ2-5
cdr3_aa: CSVCWRGRETQYF
cdr3_nt: TGCAGCGTTTGCTGGCGGGGGCGAGAGACCCAGTACTTC

clone_size: .
v_call: TRBV7-8
d_call: TRBD1
j_call: TRBJ1-6
cdr3_aa: CASSLVLRGKDRGNSPLHF
cdr3_nt: TGTGCCAGCAGCTTAGTCCTGAGGGGGAAGGACAGGGGCAATTCACCCCTCCACTTT

clone_size: .
v_call: TRBV5-1
d_call: TRBD1
j_call: TRBJ2-2
cdr3_aa: CASSLAGTGRGTGELFF
cdr3_nt: TGCGCCAGCAGCTTGGCCGGGACAGGGCGGGGAACCGGGGAGCTGTTTTTT

clone_size: few
v_call: TRBV24-1
d_call: TRBD2
j_call: TRBJ2-1
cdr3_aa: CATSEPASGGADEQFF
cdr3_nt: TGTGCCACCAGTGAGCCTGCTAGCGGGGGGGCCGATGAGCAGTTCTTC

clone_size: few
v_call: TRBV7-2
d_call: .
j_call: TRBJ2-2
cdr3_aa: CASNAGPGGTGELFF
cdr3_nt: TGTGCCAGCAATGCCGGGCCTGGGGGCACCGGGGAGCTGTTTTTT

clone_size: few
v_call: TRBV10-3
d_call: TRBD1
j_call: TRBJ2-2
cdr3_aa: CATGQENTGELFF
cdr3_nt: TGTGCCACCGGACAGGAGAACACCGGGGAGCTGTTTTTT

clone_size: many
v_call: TRBV4-1
d_call: TRBD1
j_call: TRBJ1-1
cdr3_aa: CASSQAGQGNTEAFF
cdr3_nt: TGCGCCAGCAGCCAAGCGGGACAGGGGAACACTGAAGCTTTCTTT

clone_size: .
v_call: TRBV5-4
d_call: .
j_call: TRBJ1-1
cdr3_aa: CASSLIRGGTEAFF
cdr3_nt: TGTGCCAGCAGCTTAATCAGGGGTGGCACTGAAGCTTTCTTT

clone_size: few
v_call: TRBV6-1
d_call: .
j_call: TRBJ1-6
cdr3_aa: CASSEEGLRSPLHF
cdr3_nt: TGTGCCAGCAGTGAAGAGGGGTTGAGATCACCCCTCCACTTT

clone_size: few
v_call: TRBV7-2
d_call: .
j_call: TRBJ1-5
cdr3_aa: CASSPQGKRGQPQHF
cdr3_nt: TGTGCCAGCAGCCCTCAGGGTAAGAGGGGGCAGCCCCAGCATTTT

clone_size: .
v_call: TRBV12-2
d_call: .
j_call: TRBJ2-2
cdr3_aa: CAITPQQTGTDDTGELFF
cdr3_nt: TGTGCAATTACGCCCCAACAAACCGGGACAGACGACACCGGGGAGCTGTTTTTT

clone_size: .
v_call: TRBV7-9
d_call: .
j_call: TRBJ1-5
cdr3_aa: CASSPEVSMGVLNQPQHF
cdr3_nt: TGTGCCAGCAGCCCCGAAGTATCGATGGGGGTCCTGAACCAGCCCCAGCATTTT

clone_size: .
v_call: TRBV9
d_call: TRBD2
j_call: TRBJ2-3
cdr3_aa: CASSVGLAGIGTDTQYF
cdr3_nt: TGTGCCAGCAGCGTAGGGCTAGCGGGTATAGGGACAGATACGCAGTATTTT